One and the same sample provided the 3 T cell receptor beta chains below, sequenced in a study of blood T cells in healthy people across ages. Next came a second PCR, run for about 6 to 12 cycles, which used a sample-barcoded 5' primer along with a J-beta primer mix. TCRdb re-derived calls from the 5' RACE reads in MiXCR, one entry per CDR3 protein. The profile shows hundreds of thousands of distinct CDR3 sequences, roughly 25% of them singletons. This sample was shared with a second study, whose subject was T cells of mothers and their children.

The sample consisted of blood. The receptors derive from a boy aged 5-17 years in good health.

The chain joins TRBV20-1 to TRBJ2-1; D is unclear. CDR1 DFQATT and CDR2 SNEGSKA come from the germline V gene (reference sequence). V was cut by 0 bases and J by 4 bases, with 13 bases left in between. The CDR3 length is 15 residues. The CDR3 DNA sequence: TGCAGTGCTAGAGATCAGGCAGTCGTTTACAATGAGCAGTTCTTC. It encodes CSARDQAVVYNEQFF.

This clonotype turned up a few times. CDR3: CASSLYREVSDEQFF. The CDR3 DNA reads as TGTGCCAGCAGTTTATACAGGGAGGTTTCGGATGAGCAGTTCTTC. V and J are TRBV12-3 or TRBV12-4 and TRBJ2-5; D is tentatively TRBD1 or TRBD2 (6 bases each). The J call is in doubt because the DNA end fits TRBJ2-1 better. The CDR3 has 15 amino acids.

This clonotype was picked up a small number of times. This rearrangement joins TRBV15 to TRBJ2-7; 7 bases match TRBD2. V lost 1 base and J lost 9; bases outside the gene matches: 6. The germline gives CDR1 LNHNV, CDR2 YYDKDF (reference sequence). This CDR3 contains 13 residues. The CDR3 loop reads CATSRAGVAGQYF. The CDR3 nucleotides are TGTGCCACCAGCAGAGCGGGAGTAGCGGGGCAGTACTTC.